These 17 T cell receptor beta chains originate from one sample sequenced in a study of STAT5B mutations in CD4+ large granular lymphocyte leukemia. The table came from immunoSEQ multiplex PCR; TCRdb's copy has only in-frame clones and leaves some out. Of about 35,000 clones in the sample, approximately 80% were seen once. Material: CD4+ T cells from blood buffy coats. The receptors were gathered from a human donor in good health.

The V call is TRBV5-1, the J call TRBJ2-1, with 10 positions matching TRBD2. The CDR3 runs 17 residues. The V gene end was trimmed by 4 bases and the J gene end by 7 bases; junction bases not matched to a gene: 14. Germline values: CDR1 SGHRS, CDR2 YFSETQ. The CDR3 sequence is CASSQDASGSFFNEQFF. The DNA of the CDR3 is TGCGCCAGCAGCCAGGACGCTAGCGGGAGTTTTTTTAATGAGCAGTTCTTC. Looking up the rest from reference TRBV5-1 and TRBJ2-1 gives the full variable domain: KAGVTQTPRYLIKTRGQQVTLSCSPISGHRSVSWYQQTPGQGLQFLFEYFSETQRNKGNFPGRFSGRQFSNSRSEMNVSTLELGDSALYLCASSQDASGSFFNEQFFGPGTRLTVL.

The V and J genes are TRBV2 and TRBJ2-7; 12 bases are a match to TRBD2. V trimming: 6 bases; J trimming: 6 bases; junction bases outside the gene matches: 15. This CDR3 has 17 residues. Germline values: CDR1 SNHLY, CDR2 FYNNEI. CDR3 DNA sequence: TGTGCCAGCAGAAACCGCTCTCCGGGACTAGCGGGCCTCGAGCAGTACTTC. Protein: CASRNRSPGLAGLEQYF.

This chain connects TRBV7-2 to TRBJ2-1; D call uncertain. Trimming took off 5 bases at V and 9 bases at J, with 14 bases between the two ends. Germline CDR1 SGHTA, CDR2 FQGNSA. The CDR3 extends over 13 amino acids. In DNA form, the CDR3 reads TGTGCCAGCAGCATACCCCCCGGCGTTGAGCAGTTCTTC. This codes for CASSIPPGVEQFF.

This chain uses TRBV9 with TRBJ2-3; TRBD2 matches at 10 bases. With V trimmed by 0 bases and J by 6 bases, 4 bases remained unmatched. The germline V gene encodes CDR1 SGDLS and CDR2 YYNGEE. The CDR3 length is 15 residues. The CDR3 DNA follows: TGTGCCAGCAGCGTAGGACTAGCGGGTTCGGATACGCAGTATTTT. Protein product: CASSVGLAGSDTQYF.

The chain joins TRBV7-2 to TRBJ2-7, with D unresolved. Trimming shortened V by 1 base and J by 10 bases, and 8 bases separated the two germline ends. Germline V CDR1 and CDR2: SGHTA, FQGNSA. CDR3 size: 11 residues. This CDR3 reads CASSLGPRQYF. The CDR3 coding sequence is TGTGCCAGCAGCTTAGGTCCCCGACAGTACTTC. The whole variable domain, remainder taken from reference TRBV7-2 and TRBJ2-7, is GAGVSQSPSNKVTEKGKDVELRCDPISGHTALYWYRQSLGQGLEFLIYFQGNSAPDKSGLPSDRFSAERTGGSVSTLTIQRTQQEDSAVYLCASSLGPRQYFGPGTRLTVT.

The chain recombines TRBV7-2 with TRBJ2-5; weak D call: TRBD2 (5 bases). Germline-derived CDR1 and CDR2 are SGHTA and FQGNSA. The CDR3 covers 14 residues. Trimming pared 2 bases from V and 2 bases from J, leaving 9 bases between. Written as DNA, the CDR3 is TGTGCCAGCAGCTTATCAGCGGCTCAAGAGACCCAGTACTTC. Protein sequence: CASSLSAAQETQYF.

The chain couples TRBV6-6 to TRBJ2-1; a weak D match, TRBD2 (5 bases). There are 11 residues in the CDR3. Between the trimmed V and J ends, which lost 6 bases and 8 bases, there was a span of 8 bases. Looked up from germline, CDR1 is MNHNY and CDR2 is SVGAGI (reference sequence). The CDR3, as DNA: TGTGCCAGCAGAGAGGGCGATGAGCAGTTCTTC. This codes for CASREGDEQFF.

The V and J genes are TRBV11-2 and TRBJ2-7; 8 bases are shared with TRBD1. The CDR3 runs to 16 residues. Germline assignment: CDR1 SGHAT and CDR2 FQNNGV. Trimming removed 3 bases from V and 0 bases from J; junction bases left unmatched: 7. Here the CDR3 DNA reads TGTGCCAGCAGCTTGGACAGGGTCACGAGCTCCTACGAGCAGTACTTC. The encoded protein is CASSLDRVTSSYEQYF.

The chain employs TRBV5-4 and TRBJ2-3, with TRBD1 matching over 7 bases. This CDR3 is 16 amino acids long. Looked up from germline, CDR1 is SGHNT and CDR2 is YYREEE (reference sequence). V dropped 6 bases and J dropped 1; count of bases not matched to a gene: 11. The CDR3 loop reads CASNNPGGRGTDTQYF. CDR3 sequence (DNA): TGTGCCAGCAACAACCCAGGGGGTAGGGGCACAGATACGCAGTATTTT.

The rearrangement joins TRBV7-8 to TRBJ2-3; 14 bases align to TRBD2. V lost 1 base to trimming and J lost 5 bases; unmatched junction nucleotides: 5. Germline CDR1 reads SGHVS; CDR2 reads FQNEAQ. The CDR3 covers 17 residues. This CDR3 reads CASSLGGTSGGLDTQYF. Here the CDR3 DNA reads TGTGCCAGCAGCTTAGGAGGGACTAGCGGGGGCCTAGATACGCAGTATTTT.

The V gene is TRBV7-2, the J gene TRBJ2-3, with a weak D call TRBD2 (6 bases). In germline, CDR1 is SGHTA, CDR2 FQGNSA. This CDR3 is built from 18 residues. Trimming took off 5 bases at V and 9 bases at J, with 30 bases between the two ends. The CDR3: CASSRGGGKAGAGMTQYF. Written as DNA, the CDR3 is TGTGCCAGCAGCCGCGGCGGCGGGAAAGCGGGTGCGGGGATGACGCAGTATTTT.

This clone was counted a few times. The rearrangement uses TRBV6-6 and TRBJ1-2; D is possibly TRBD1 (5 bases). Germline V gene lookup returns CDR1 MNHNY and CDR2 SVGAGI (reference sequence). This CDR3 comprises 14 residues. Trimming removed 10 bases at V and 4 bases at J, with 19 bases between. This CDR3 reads CATKMPEGPYGYTF. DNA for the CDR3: TGTGCCACGAAAATGCCGGAGGGGCCCTATGGCTACACCTTC.

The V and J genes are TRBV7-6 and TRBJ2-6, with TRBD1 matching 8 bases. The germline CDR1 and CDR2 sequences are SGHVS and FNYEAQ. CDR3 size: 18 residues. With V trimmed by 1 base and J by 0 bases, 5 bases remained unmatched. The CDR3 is CASSLGQGALSGANVLTF. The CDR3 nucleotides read TGTGCCAGCAGCTTAGGTCAGGGGGCGCTCTCTGGGGCCAACGTCCTGACTTTC.

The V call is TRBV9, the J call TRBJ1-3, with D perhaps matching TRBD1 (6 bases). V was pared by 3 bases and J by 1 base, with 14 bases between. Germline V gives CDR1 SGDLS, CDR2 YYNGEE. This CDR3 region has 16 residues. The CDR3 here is CASSAGRGGSGNTIYF. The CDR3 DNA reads TGTGCCAGCAGCGCGGGTCGAGGGGGTTCTGGAAACACCATATATTTT.

This CDR3 is CASSAIAGSYNEQFF. The CDR3, as DNA: TGTGCCAGCAGTGCGATAGCGGGAAGCTACAATGAGCAGTTCTTC. This chain joins TRBV6-4 and TRBJ2-1, with TRBD2 identical over 8 bases. V trimming: 4 bases; J trimming: 3 bases; junction bases outside the gene matches: 5. The CDR3 totals 15 residues. Per the germline V gene, CDR1 is MRHNA and CDR2 is SNTAGT.

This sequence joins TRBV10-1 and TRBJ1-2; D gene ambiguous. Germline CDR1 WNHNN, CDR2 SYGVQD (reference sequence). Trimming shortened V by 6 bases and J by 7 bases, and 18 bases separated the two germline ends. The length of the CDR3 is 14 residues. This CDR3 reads CASSSDRSSTGYTF. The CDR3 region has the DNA TGCGCCAGCAGCTCAGATCGGTCCTCGACTGGCTACACCTTC.

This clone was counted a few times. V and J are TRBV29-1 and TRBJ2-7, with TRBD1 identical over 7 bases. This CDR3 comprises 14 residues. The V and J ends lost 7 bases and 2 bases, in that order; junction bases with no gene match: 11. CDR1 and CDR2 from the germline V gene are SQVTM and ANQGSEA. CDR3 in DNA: TGCAGCGGGACCGAAGGGGGCGAGCCCTACGAGCAGTACTTC. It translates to CSGTEGGEPYEQYF.